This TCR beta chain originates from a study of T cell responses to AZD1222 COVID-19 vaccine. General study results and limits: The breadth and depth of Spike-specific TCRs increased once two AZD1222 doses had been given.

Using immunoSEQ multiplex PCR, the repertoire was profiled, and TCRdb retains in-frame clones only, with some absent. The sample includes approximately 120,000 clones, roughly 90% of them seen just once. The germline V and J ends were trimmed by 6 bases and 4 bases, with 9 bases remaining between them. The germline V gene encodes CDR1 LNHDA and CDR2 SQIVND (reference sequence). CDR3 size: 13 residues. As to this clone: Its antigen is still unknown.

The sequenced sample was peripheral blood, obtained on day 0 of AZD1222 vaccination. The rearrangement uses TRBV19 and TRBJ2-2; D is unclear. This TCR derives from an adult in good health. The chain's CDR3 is CASSHMGTGELFF. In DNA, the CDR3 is TGTGCCAGTAGCCACATGGGCACCGGGGAGCTGTTTTTT.